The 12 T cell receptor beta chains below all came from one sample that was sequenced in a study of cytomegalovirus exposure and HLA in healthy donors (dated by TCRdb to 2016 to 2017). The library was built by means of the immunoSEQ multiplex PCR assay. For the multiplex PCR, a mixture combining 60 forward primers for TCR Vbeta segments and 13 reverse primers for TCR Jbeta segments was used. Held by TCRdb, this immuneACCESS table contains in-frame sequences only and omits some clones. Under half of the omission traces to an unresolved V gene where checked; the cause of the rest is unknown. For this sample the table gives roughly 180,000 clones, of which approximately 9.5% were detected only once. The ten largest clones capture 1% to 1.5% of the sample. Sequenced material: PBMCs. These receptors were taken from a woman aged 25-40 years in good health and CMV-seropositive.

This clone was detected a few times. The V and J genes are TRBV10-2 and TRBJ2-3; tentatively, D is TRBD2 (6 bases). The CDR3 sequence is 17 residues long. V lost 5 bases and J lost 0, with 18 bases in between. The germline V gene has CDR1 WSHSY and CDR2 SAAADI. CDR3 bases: TGCGCCAGCAGTCCGGGACTTGCCGCGGCTAGCACAGATACGCAGTATTTT. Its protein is CASSPGLAAASTDTQYF.

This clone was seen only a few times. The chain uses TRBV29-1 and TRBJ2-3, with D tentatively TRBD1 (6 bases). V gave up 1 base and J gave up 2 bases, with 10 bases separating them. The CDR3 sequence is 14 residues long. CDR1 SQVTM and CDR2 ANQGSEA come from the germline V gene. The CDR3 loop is CSVEGQGSTDTQYF. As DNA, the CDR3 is TGCAGCGTTGAAGGGCAGGGGTCCACAGATACGCAGTATTTT.

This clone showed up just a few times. This CDR3 reads CASSDMTAEETQYF. CDR3 in DNA: TGTGCCAGCAGCGATATGACAGCAGAAGAGACCCAGTACTTC. The V and J genes are TRBV11-3 and TRBJ2-5; possibly TRBD1 for D (5 bases). Trimming took off 5 bases at V and 3 bases at J, with 13 bases between the two ends. The length of the CDR3 is 14 residues. From germline, CDR1 is SGHNT and CDR2 YENEEA. The full variable domain, with the rest looked up from reference TRBV11-3 and TRBJ2-5, is EAGVVQSPRYKIIEKKQPVAFWCNPISGHNTLYWYLQNLGQGPELLIRYENEEAVDDSQLPKDRFSAERLKGVDSTLKIQPAELGDSAVYLCASSDMTAEETQYFGPGTRLLVL.

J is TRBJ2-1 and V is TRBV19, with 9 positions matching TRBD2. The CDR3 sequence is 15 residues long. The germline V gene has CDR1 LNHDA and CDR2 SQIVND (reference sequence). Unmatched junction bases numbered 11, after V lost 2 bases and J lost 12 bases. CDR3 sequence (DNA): TGTGCCAGTAGTATAATCTCTAGCGGGGATACGGGGCAGTTCTTC. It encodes CASSIISSGDTGQFF.

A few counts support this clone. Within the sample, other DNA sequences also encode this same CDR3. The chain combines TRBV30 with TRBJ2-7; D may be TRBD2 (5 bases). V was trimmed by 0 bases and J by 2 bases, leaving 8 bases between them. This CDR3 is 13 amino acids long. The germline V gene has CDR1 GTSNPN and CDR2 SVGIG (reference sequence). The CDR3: CAWSVRGPYEQYF. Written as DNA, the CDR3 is TGTGCCTGGAGTGTACGGGGTCCCTACGAGCAGTACTTC. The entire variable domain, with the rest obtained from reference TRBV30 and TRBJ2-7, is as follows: SQTIHQWPATLVQPVGSPLSLECTVEGTSNPNLYWYRQAAGRGLQLLFYSVGIGQISSEVPQNLSASRPQDRQFILSSKKLLLSDSGFYLCAWSVRGPYEQYFGPGTRLTVT.

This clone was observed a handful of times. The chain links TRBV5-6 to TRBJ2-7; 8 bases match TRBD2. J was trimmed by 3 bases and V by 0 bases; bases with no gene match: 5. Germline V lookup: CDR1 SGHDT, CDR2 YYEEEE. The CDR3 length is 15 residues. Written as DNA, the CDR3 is TGTGCCAGCAGCTTGGGGACTAGCCTATACTACGAGCAGTACTTC. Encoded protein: CASSLGTSLYYEQYF.

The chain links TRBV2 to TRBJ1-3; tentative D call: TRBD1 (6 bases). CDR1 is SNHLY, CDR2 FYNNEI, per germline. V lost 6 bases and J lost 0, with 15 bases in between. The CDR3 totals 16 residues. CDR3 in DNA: TGTGCCAGCAGCTTTCCGGACAGTAGCTCTGGAAACACCATATATTTT. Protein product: CASSFPDSSSGNTIYF.

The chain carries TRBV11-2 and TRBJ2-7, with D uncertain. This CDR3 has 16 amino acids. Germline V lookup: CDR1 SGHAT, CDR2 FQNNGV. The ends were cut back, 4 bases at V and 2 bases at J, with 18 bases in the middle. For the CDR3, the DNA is TGTGCCAGCAGCTCCTCCCCCAGGCCTCCCCCCTACGAGCAGTACTTC. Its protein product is CASSSSPRPPPYEQYF.

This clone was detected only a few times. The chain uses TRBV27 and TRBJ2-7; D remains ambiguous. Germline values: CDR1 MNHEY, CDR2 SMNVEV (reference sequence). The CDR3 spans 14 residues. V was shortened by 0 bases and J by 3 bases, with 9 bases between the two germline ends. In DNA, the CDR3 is TGTGCCAGCAGTTTATCAAGCTTTGGCTACGAGCAGTACTTC. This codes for CASSLSSFGYEQYF.

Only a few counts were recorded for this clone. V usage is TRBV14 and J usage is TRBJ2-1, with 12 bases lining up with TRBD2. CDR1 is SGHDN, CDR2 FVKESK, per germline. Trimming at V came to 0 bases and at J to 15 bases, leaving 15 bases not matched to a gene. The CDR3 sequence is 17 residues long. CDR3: CASSQDILGLAGLTRFF. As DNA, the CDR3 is TGTGCCAGCAGCCAAGATATTTTGGGACTAGCGGGTCTCACTCGGTTCTTC.

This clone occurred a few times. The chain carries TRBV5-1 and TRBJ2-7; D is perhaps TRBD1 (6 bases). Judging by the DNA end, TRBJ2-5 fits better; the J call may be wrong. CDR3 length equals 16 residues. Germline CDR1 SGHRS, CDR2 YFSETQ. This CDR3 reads CASSVPWTAIQETQYF. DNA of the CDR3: TGCGCCAGCAGCGTGCCCTGGACAGCTATTCAAGAGACCCAGTACTTC.

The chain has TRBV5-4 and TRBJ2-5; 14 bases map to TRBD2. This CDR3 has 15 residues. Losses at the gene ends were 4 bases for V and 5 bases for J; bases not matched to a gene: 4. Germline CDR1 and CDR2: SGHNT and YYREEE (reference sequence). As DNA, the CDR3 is TGTGCCAGCAGCCTGACTAGCGGGAGGGAGGAGACCCAGTACTTC. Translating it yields CASSLTSGREETQYF.